Given below is one T cell receptor beta chain in context. Its antigen is unidentified. The CDR3 runs 18 residues. The germline CDR1 and CDR2 sequences are LGHNT and FRNRAP. This sample was included in a study of CXCR3-negative and CXCR3-positive naive CD8 T cells. Study-wide points: Cryopreserved PBMCs had partly decreased CXCR3 expression; fresh PBMCs were used in most assays. Diversity proved comparably high across both naive subsets and much lower in memory CD8+ cells.

The TRB libraries of cDNA were built by UMI-labeled 5' RACE. TCRdb reprocessed the 5' RACE reads, keeping one entry per CDR3 protein, no DNA. This table holds around 48,000 distinct CDR3 sequences. V is TRBV12-5 and J is TRBJ2-3; the TCRdb D gene call, TRBD2, has no DNA to confirm it. This sequence was found in a human donor in good health. Some clones in this sample may be carry-over from other donors' samples. The sample consisted of memory CD8+ T cells from blood. CDR3: CASGLAGTVAGVADTQYF.